A single sample gave rise to the 32 T cell receptor beta chains below, sequenced in a study of Tregs in tolerant kidney transplant recipients. Clones were sequenced by immunoSEQ multiplex PCR, and TCRdb holds only the in-frame ones, with some missing. This table has 110,000 or so clones, roughly 89% appearing once. The specimen comprised CD4+ T cells from blood, sampled before the transplant. The receptors were sampled from a human donor who received a combined kidney and bone marrow transplant.

This clone was picked up a small number of times. CDR3 DNA sequence: TGTGCCAGCAGCTTAGAACTTGGCTACACCTTC. It translates to CASSLELGYTF. The chain employs TRBV7-9 and TRBJ1-2; unclear D gene. Between the trimmed V and J ends, which lost 1 base and 7 bases, there was a span of 4 bases. The CDR3 runs to 11 residues. CDR1 is SEHNR, CDR2 FQNEAQ, per germline (reference sequence).

The chain uses TRBV18 and TRBJ1-5, with a weak D call TRBD1 (5 bases). Germline V gene lookup returns CDR1 KGHSH and CDR2 LQKENI. CDR3 size: 13 residues. Trimming pared 2 bases from V and 8 bases from J, leaving 10 bases between. CDR3 region: CASSPRTGEPQHF. The CDR3, as DNA: TGTGCCAGCTCACCAAGGACGGGGGAGCCCCAGCATTTT.

The chain carries TRBV11-2 and TRBJ1-1; TRBD1 agrees at 7 bases. The germline CDR1 and CDR2 sequences are SGHAT and FQNNGV. The CDR3 sequence is 16 residues long. Germline trimming cut 1 base from V and 4 bases from J; bases unmatched to any gene: 9. The DNA for the CDR3 is TGTGCCAGCAGCTTAGCTAGACAGGGTAAGGGCACTGAAGCTTTCTTT. Protein: CASSLARQGKGTEAFF.

The chain is built from TRBV2 and TRBJ2-5; 8 positions match TRBD1. V shed 6 bases and J 4 bases; nucleotides not matched to a gene: 7. Germline V gives CDR1 SNHLY, CDR2 FYNNEI. The CDR3 is made up of 14 amino acids. The CDR3 sequence is CASRAQGVIETQYF. Written as DNA, the CDR3 is TGTGCCAGCAGAGCACAGGGGGTGATAGAGACCCAGTACTTC.

The chain is built from TRBV19 and TRBJ2-5, with 9 bases matching TRBD2. With V trimmed by 3 bases and J by 2 bases, 7 bases remained unmatched. From germline, CDR1 is LNHDA and CDR2 SQIVND (reference sequence). The CDR3 has 16 residues. The CDR3 DNA reads as TGTGCCAGTAGTATCCAGCGGGGGGCCAAACAAGAGACCCAGTACTTC. Translating gives CASSIQRGAKQETQYF.

The J gene is TRBJ1-1, the V gene TRBV2; the match to TRBD1 covers 7 bases. J lost 2 bases, V lost 10 bases, and 22 bases had no gene match. This CDR3 has 18 amino acids. In germline, CDR1 is SNHLY, CDR2 FYNNEI. The CDR3 DNA follows: TGTGCCACCATCAAGGGGGTAGGGGGCGTACGCCCAAACACTGAAGCTTTCTTT. The encoded protein is CATIKGVGGVRPNTEAFF.

This chain joins TRBV19 and TRBJ2-6, with TRBD1 matching 9 bases. V shed 4 bases and J 1 base; nucleotides not matched to a gene: 8. CDR3 length: 18 residues. The germline CDR1 and CDR2 sequences are LNHDA and SQIVND (reference sequence). CDR3 bases: TGTGCCAGTAGTACGAAGGGACAGGGTATTTCTGGGGCCAACGTCCTGACTTTC. Translated, it gives CASSTKGQGISGANVLTF.

This sequence joins TRBV19 and TRBJ1-1; TRBD1 matches 7 bases. V shed 6 bases, J shed 1 base, and the junction held 8 bases outside the gene matches. Germline assignment: CDR1 LNHDA and CDR2 SQIVND (reference sequence). This CDR3 has 15 residues. This chain's CDR3 is CASSEIGTANTEAFF. As DNA, the CDR3 is TGTGCCAGTAGCGAAATCGGGACAGCGAACACTGAAGCTTTCTTT.

The rearrangement joins TRBV6-1 to TRBJ2-3; tentatively, D is TRBD2 (5 bases). Deletions cut 4 bases from V and 6 bases from J, with 11 bases between. Germline CDR1 and CDR2: MNHNS and SASEGT. This CDR3 is 13 amino acids long. This CDR3 is CASSVGAVDTQYF. The CDR3 DNA sequence: TGTGCCAGCAGTGTCGGAGCGGTGGATACGCAGTATTTT.

The rearrangement joins TRBV2 to TRBJ1-1; D is perhaps TRBD1 (6 bases). Trimming removed 7 bases from V and 10 bases from J, with 19 bases in between. CDR3 size: 13 residues. The germline CDR1 and CDR2 sequences are SNHLY and FYNNEI. CDR3 nucleotide sequence: TGTGCCAGCATCATGACAGGCCCTACAGGAGCTTTCTTT. This gives the protein CASIMTGPTGAFF.

The chain has TRBV5-6 and TRBJ1-2; a weak D match, TRBD1 (6 bases). The CDR3 is 15 residues long. The germline CDR1 and CDR2 sequences are SGHDT and YYEEEE. V was pared by 0 bases and J by 5 bases, with 14 bases between. CDR3 region: CASSLGPVGGYGYTF. The CDR3 DNA reads as TGTGCCAGCAGCTTGGGCCCGGTAGGGGGTTATGGCTACACCTTC.

J is TRBJ1-5 and V is TRBV19; D might be TRBD1 (6 bases). Germline CDR1 is LNHDA and CDR2 is SQIVND (reference sequence). Between the trimmed V and J ends, which lost 10 bases and 0 bases, there was a span of 16 bases. This CDR3 region has 15 residues. CDR3 protein: CATRGGRNSNQPQHF. Here the CDR3 DNA reads TGTGCCACCCGCGGGGGCCGTAATAGCAATCAGCCCCAGCATTTT.

V gene TRBV7-2 combines with J gene TRBJ1-2; tentative D call: TRBD1 (6 bases). This CDR3 has 15 residues. Per germline, CDR1 SGHTA and CDR2 FQGNSA. V was clipped by 1 base and J by 3 bases, with 12 bases between them. The CDR3 sequence is CASSLEGEGYYGYTF. CDR3 DNA sequence: TGTGCCAGCAGCTTAGAGGGGGAAGGCTACTATGGCTACACCTTC.

The chain couples TRBV7-9 to TRBJ2-1; D not certain. CDR1 is SEHNR, CDR2 FQNEAQ, per germline (reference sequence). This CDR3 is built from 10 residues. V lost 4 bases and J 10 bases, leaving 5 bases between the germline ends. In DNA, the CDR3 is TGTGCCAGCAGCTGGCACGAGCAGTTCTTC. This sequence encodes CASSWHEQFF.

The chain joins TRBV18 to TRBJ1-1; 12 nucleotides match TRBD1. The germline gives CDR1 KGHSH, CDR2 LQKENI. The CDR3 spans 19 residues. V lost 3 bases and J lost 2; bases outside the gene matches: 13. In DNA form, the CDR3 reads TGTGCCAGCTCACCCACTCCGGGACAGGGGGCCTCCATAAACACTGAAGCTTTCTTT. It codes for CASSPTPGQGASINTEAFF.

This chain links TRBV7-8 with TRBJ1-4; 12 positions match TRBD1. V was pared by 5 bases and J by 10 bases, with 5 bases of the junction left unmatched. The germline gives CDR1 SGHVS, CDR2 FQNEAQ. The CDR3 contains 14 residues. The CDR3 coding sequence is TGTGCCAGCAGCCCCGGGACAGGGGGCGGAAAACTGTTTTTT. Residues: CASSPGTGGGKLFF.

This clone was seen only a few times. The chain is built from TRBV6-1 and TRBJ1-2; 7 bases map to TRBD1. Germline V gene data show CDR1 as MNHNS and CDR2 as SASEGT. The CDR3 is 14 amino acids. Trimming at V came to 6 bases and at J to 6 bases, leaving 10 bases not matched to a gene. The CDR3 protein is CASSGLQGRNGYTF. CDR3 coding DNA: TGTGCCAGCAGCGGATTACAGGGGCGGAATGGCTACACCTTC.

This clone was seen more than once but under ten times. The chain combines TRBV19 with TRBJ2-7, with 8 bases lining up with TRBD1. The CDR3 has 14 residues. CDR1 and CDR2 from the germline V gene are LNHDA and SQIVND (reference sequence). Losses at the gene ends were 6 bases for V and 2 bases for J; bases not matched to a gene: 6. The CDR3: CASSRRDRPYEQYF. Written as DNA, the CDR3 is TGTGCCAGTAGCCGCCGGGACAGGCCCTACGAGCAGTACTTC.

This chain joins TRBV6-5 and TRBJ2-3; D gene uncertain. CDR3 length equals 13 residues. The germline V and J ends were trimmed by 7 bases and 1 base, with 9 bases remaining between them. Germline CDR1 is MNHEY and CDR2 is SVGAGI. The CDR3 reads CASTVRGTDTQYF. CDR3 coding DNA: TGTGCCAGCACCGTACGAGGCACAGATACGCAGTATTTT.

This clone has only a few counts. This chain joins TRBV19 and TRBJ1-2; 7 nucleotides agree with TRBD1. V shed 10 bases and J 4 bases; nucleotides not matched to a gene: 9. Germline CDR1 and CDR2: LNHDA and SQIVND (reference sequence). CDR3 size: 13 residues. The CDR3 sequence: CATGTAASYGYTF. DNA for the CDR3: TGTGCCACTGGGACAGCTGCCAGCTATGGCTACACCTTC.

The chain links TRBV7-2 to TRBJ2-1; 11 bases line up with TRBD2. Germline CDR1 SGHTA, CDR2 FQGNSA. The CDR3 spans 14 residues. The junction had 6 bases not matched to a gene; V was cut back by 5 bases and J by 9 bases. CDR3 loop: CASSLSGRAAEQFF. CDR3 DNA: TGTGCCAGCAGCCTTAGCGGGAGGGCGGCTGAGCAGTTCTTC.

The rearrangement joins TRBV16 to TRBJ2-1; a weak D match, TRBD1 (6 bases). CDR1 KGHSY and CDR2 FQNENV come from the germline V gene. The CDR3 loop spans 16 amino acids. V was cut by 4 bases and J by 4 bases, with 17 bases left in between. The CDR3 loop is CASSPIGGPGYNEQFF. CDR3 coding DNA: TGTGCCAGCAGCCCCATAGGGGGACCCGGATACAATGAGCAGTTCTTC.

This chain joins TRBV9 and TRBJ2-2; 7 bases fit TRBD2. V gave up 6 bases and J gave up 0 bases; unmatched junction bases: 14. Per the germline V gene, CDR1 is SGDLS and CDR2 is YYNGEE. The CDR3 runs 18 residues. CDR3 sequence (DNA): TGTGCCAGCAACGAGAGCAAAAGGGACTATACGAACACCGGGGAGCTGTTTTTT. As protein: CASNESKRDYTNTGELFF.

J is TRBJ2-7 and V is TRBV7-2, with a weak D call TRBD1 (6 bases). Germline V gene lookup returns CDR1 SGHTA and CDR2 FQGNSA. V was clipped by 1 base and J by 6 bases, with 16 bases between them. The CDR3 consists of 15 residues. In nucleotides, the CDR3 is TGTGCCAGCAGCTTAGGAGGCACAGGGTTGGTCGAGCAGTACTTC. It translates to CASSLGGTGLVEQYF. The variable domain in full, completed from reference TRBV7-2 and TRBJ2-7, reads GAGVSQSPSNKVTEKGKDVELRCDPISGHTALYWYRQSLGQGLEFLIYFQGNSAPDKSGLPSDRFSAERTGGSVSTLTIQRTQQEDSAVYLCASSLGGTGLVEQYFGPGTRLTVT.

CDR3 residues: CASSRTTAGTSSYNSPLHF. CDR3 coding DNA: TGCGCCAGCAGCAGAACCACAGCCGGCACTAGCTCCTATAATTCACCCCTCCACTTT. The rearrangement uses TRBV5-1 and TRBJ1-6; D remains ambiguous. The germline gives CDR1 SGHRS, CDR2 YFSETQ. Trimming removed 4 bases at V and 0 bases at J, with 20 bases between. There are 19 residues in the CDR3.

This rearrangement joins TRBV5-5 to TRBJ2-5, with a tentative D call TRBD1 (6 bases). This CDR3 region has 14 residues. In germline, CDR1 is SGHKS, CDR2 YYEKEE (reference sequence). V lost 6 bases, J lost 1 base, and 13 bases lay in between. The CDR3 bases are TGTGCCAGCATCAGGGGCCCCGGCCAAGAGACCCAGTACTTC. As protein: CASIRGPGQETQYF.

J is TRBJ2-6 and V is TRBV6-5, with 8 bases identical to TRBD1. The CDR3 contains 14 residues. Germline V gene sequence: CDR1 MNHEY, CDR2 SVGAGI. V was pared by 6 bases and J by 2 bases, with 0 bases of the junction left unmatched. The CDR3 DNA reads as TGTGCCAGCAGGGACAGGGCTGGGGCCAACGTCCTGACTTTC. This sequence encodes CASRDRAGANVLTF.

The genes are TRBV7-9 and TRBJ2-1, with 9 bases lining up with TRBD2. CDR1 is SEHNR and CDR2 is FQNEAQ in the germline V gene (reference sequence). Trimming removed 1 base from V and 0 bases from J; junction bases left unmatched: 1. CDR3 length equals 16 residues. The CDR3 DNA reads TGTGCCAGCAGCTTAGTGGGACTAGCCTCCTACAATGAGCAGTTCTTC. Translation: CASSLVGLASYNEQFF.

The DNA for the CDR3 is TGTGCCAGCAGCTACTCCGCTAGCGGGGGCTCCTACGAGCAGTACTTC. Translated, it gives CASSYSASGGSYEQYF. The chain recombines TRBV11-2 with TRBJ2-7; 10 bases align to TRBD2. CDR3 length equals 16 residues. Germline assignment: CDR1 SGHAT and CDR2 FQNNGV. The V gene end was trimmed by 4 bases and the J gene end by 0 bases; junction bases not matched to a gene: 6.

The rearrangement joins TRBV6-6 to TRBJ1-1; 8 bases map to TRBD1. The CDR3 runs 14 residues. The germline gives CDR1 MNHNY, CDR2 SVGAGI (reference sequence). Trimming took 0 bases from V and 4 from J; bases not matched to a gene: 1. The CDR3 DNA sequence: TGTGCCAGCAGTTACTCGGGGACAGGCACTGAAGCTTTCTTT. It translates to CASSYSGTGTEAFF.

The chain uses TRBV4-1 and TRBJ2-2; 8 bases agree with TRBD2. The CDR3 sequence is 17 residues long. The V gene end was trimmed by 0 bases and the J gene end by 4 bases; junction bases not matched to a gene: 7. Germline CDR1 and CDR2: MGHRA and YSYEKL. The CDR3 region is CASSQDPAGGFTGELFF. In nucleotides, the CDR3 is TGCGCCAGCAGCCAAGATCCGGCGGGGGGCTTCACCGGGGAGCTGTTTTTT.

Here the CDR3 reads CASSLRLAGVAETQYF. The CDR3 nucleotides read TGTGCCAGCAGCCTTCGACTAGCGGGAGTTGCAGAGACCCAGTACTTC. The V and J genes are TRBV14 and TRBJ2-5; 12 nucleotides agree with TRBD2. V shed 4 bases and J 4 bases; nucleotides not matched to a gene: 7. Germline-derived CDR1 and CDR2 are SGHDN and FVKESK. The CDR3 extends over 16 amino acids.